This TCR beta chain comes out of a study of regulatory T cells in long-lasting Graves disease. Study background: To qualify as persistent, Graves' disease required over 5 years of antithyroid drugs with positive TSH receptor antibodies.

V shed 11 bases, J shed 8 bases, and the junction held 12 bases outside the gene matches. CDR3 length equals 13 residues. Germline V lookup: CDR1 SEHNR, CDR2 FQNEAQ (reference sequence). Study results and caveats: Persistent disease preferred TRBV28, TRBJ1-2 and TRBJ2-5.

Assembly of TCR beta libraries relied on iRepertoire HTBI primers together with Arm-PCR of CDR3 regions. TCRdb reanalysed the multiplex PCR reads using MiXCR and keeps one entry per CDR3 protein. Altogether 500,000 to 800,000 distinct CDR3 sequences are present, about 32% being singletons, with the ten largest covering roughly 40%. To note about this clonotype: Its antigen is as yet unknown.

As for time point: persistent/refractory GD, antithyroid drugs over 5 years with positive TRAb. The TCR library was made from RNA that had been extracted from PBMCs in TRIzol. This clonotype was sampled from a female donor with Graves disease. The chain couples TRBV7-9 to TRBJ1-2, with TRBD1 matching over 9 bases. The starting material was peripheral blood mononuclear cells (PBMCs), obtained when the disease was refractory, from a patient treated with antithyroid drugs. Written as DNA, the CDR3 is TGTGCCCCTGGGGGACAGGGAGATTTCGGCTACACCTTC. Encoded protein: CAPGGQGDFGYTF.